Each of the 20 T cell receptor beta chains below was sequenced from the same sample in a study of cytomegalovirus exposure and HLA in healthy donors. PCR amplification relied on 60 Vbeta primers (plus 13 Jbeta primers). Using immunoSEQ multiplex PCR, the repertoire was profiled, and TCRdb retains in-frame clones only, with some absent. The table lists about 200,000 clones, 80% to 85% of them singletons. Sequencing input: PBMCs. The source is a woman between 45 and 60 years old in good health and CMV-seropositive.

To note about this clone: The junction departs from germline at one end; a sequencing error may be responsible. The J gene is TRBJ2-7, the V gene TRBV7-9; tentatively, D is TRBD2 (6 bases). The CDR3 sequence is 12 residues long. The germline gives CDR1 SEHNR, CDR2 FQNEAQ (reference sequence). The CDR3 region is CASQGGLGEQHF. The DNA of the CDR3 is TGTGCCAGCCAAGGAGGGCTGGGCGAGCAGCACTTC.

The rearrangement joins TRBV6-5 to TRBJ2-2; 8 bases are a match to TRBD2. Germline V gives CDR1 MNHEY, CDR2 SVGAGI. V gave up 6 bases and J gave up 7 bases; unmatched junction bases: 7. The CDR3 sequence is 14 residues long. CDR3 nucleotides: TGTGCCAGCAGCTCCGGGGGGGTGAACGGGGAGCTGTTTTTT. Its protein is CASSSGGVNGELFF.

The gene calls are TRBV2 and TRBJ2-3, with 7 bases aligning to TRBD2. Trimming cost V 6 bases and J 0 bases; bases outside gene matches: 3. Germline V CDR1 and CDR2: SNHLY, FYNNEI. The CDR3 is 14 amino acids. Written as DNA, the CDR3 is TGTGCCAGCAGCCGACTAGCTAGCACAGATACGCAGTATTTT. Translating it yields CASSRLASTDTQYF.

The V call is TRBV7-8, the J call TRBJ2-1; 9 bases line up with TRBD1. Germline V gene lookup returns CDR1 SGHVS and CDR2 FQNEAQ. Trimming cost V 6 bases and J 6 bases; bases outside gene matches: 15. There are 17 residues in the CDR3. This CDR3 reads CASSEPGQGERGNEQFF. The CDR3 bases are TGTGCCAGCAGTGAACCGGGACAGGGCGAACGAGGCAATGAGCAGTTCTTC.

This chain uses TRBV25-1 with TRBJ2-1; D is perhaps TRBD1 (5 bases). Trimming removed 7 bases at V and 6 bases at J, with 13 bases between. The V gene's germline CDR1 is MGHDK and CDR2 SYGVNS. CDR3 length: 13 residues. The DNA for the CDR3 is TGTGCCAGCACCCTCGCAGGGTCCAATGAGCAGTTCTTC. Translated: CASTLAGSNEQFF.

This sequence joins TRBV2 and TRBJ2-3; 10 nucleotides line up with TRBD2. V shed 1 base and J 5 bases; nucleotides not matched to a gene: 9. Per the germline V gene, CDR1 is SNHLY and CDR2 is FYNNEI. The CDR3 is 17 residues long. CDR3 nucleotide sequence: TGTGCCAGCAGTGAAGGCGCTAGCGGGGGAGGAGGAGATACGCAGTATTTT. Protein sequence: CASSEGASGGGGDTQYF.

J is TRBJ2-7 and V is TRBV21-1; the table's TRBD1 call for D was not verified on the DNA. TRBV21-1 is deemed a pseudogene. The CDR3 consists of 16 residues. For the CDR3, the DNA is TGTGCCAGCAGCAAACCCCGGGACAGGACTTCCTACGAGCAGTACTTC. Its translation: CASSKPRDRTSYEQYF.

CDR3: CATSSSGGAREQYF. The CDR3 region has the DNA TGTGCCACCAGCAGTAGCGGGGGGGCTCGGGAGCAGTACTTC. The chain has TRBV15 and TRBJ2-7, with TRBD2 matching over 11 bases. Per germline, CDR1 LNHNV and CDR2 YYDKDF (reference sequence). The CDR3 has 14 amino acids. V shed 3 bases and J 7 bases; nucleotides not matched to a gene: 5.

The DNA of the CDR3 is TGTGCCAGTAGTACAGCGGTTTACAATGAGCAGTTCTTC. Translating it yields CASSTAVYNEQFF. The rearrangement uses TRBV19 and TRBJ2-1, with D perhaps matching TRBD2 (5 bases). The CDR3 is 13 amino acids. The V gene's germline CDR1 is LNHDA and CDR2 SQIVND (reference sequence). V was pared by 4 bases and J by 4 bases, with 8 bases between.

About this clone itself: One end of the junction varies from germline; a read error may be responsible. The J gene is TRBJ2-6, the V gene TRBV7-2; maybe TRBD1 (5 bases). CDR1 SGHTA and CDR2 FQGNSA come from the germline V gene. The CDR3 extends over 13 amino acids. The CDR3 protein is CASILSGANGLTF. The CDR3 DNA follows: TGTGCCAGCATCCTCTCTGGGGCCAACGGCCTGACTTTC. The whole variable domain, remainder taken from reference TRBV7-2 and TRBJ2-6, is GAGVSQSPSNKVTEKGKDVELRCDPISGHTALYWYRQSLGQGLEFLIYFQGNSAPDKSGLPSDRFSAERTGGSVSTLTIQRTQQEDSAVYLCASILSGANGLTFGAGSRLTVL.

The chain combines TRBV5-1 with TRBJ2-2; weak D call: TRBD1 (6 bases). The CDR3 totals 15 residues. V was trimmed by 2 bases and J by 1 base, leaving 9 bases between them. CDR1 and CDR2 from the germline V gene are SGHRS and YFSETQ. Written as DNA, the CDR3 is TGCGCCAGCAGCTTAGACAGGAAGAACACCGGGGAGCTGTTTTTT. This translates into CASSLDRKNTGELFF.

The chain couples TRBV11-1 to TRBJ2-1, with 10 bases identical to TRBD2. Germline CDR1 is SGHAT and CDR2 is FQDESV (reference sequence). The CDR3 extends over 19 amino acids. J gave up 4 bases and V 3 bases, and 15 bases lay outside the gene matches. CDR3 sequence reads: CASSFILAGSLRSYNEQFF. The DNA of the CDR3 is TGTGCCAGCAGCTTCATACTAGCGGGATCCCTACGCTCGTACAATGAGCAGTTCTTC.

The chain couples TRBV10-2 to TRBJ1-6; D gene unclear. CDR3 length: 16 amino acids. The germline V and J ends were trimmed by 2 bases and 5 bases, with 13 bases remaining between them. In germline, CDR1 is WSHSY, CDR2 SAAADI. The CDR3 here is CASSENSPYDNSPLHF. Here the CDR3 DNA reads TGCGCCAGCAGTGAGAACAGTCCCTACGATAATTCACCCCTCCACTTT.

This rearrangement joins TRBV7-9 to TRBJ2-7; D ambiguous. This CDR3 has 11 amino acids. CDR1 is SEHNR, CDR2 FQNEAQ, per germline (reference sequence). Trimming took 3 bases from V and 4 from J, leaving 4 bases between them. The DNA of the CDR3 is TGTGCCAGCAGCTTCGAGTACGAGCAGTACTTC. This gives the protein CASSFEYEQYF.

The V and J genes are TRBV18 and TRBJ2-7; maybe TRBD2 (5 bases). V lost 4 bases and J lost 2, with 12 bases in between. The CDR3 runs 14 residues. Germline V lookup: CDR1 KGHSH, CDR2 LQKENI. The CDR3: CASSLGSPAYEQYF. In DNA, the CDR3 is TGTGCCAGCTCACTGGGGAGTCCAGCCTACGAGCAGTACTTC.

The CDR3 loop is CASSRDRDGYTF. CDR3 DNA sequence: TGTGCCAGCTCACGGGACAGGGATGGCTACACCTTC. This chain uses TRBV18 with TRBJ1-2, with 9 nucleotides matching TRBD1. The CDR3 sequence is 12 residues long. V lost 4 bases to trimming and J lost 6 bases; unmatched junction nucleotides: 0. Germline V gene sequence: CDR1 KGHSH, CDR2 LQKENI.

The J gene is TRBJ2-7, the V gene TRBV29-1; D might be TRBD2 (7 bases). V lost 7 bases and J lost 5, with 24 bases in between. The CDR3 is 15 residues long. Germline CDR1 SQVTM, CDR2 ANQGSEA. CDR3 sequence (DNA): TGCAGCGCTAACCTGGGGGGGGGCCGTGTCGACGAGCAGTACTTC. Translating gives CSANLGGGRVDEQYF.

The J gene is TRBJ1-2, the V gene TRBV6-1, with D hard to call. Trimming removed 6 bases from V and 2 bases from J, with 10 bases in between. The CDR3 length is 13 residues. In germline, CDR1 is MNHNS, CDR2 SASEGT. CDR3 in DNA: TGTGCCAGCAGACGGTCCTGGAACTATGGCTACACCTTC. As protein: CASRRSWNYGYTF.

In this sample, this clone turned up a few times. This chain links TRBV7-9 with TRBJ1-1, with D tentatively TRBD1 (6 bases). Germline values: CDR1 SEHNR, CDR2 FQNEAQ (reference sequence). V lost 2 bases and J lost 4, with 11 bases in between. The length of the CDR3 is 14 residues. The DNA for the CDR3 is TGTGCCAGCAGCTTAACAGGGTTGGTCACTGAAGCTTTCTTT. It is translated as CASSLTGLVTEAFF. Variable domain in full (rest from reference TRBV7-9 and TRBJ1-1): DTGVSQNPRHKITKRGQNVTFRCDPISEHNRLYWYRQTLGQGPEFLTYFQNEAQLEKSRLLSDRFSAERPKGSFSTLEIQRTEQGDSAMYLCASSLTGLVTEAFFGQGTRLTVV.

The CDR3 reads CASSVFGGGLYEQYF. The CDR3 nucleotides are TGTGCCAGCAGCGTTTTCGGTGGCGGACTCTACGAGCAGTACTTC. The gene calls are TRBV4-2 and TRBJ2-7; a weak D match, TRBD2 (5 bases). V was pared by 5 bases and J by 3 bases, with 17 bases between. CDR3 length: 15 amino acids. Germline assignment: CDR1 LGHNA and CDR2 YNFKEQ.